This T cell receptor (beta chain) was retrieved from a study of follicular helper T cells after annual influenza vaccination. Study details: Across the 2013-2014, 2014-2015 and 2015-2016 vaccination seasons, some subjects were resampled. Study-level findings and limits: Most later recoveries of Day 7 ICOS+CD38+ clones were ICOS-CD38- cTfh. Change in circulating plasmablasts correlated with ICOS+CD38+ cTfh clonality change.

The assay was immunoSEQ multiplex PCR, and TCRdb's table has in-frame clones only and misses some. The sample has 28,000 or so clones; 65% to 85% are singletons. In the case of this clone: The target antigen is unknown.

Time point here: 2014-2015 season, pre-vaccination. Excluded were substance abuse, HIV/AIDS, active cancer, immunomodulatory drugs and active illness. Between the trimmed V and J ends, which lost 2 bases and 8 bases, there was a span of 16 bases. The germline gives CDR1 LGHNT, CDR2 FRNRAP. The CDR3 length is 15 residues. Sequenced material: CXCR5+ CD38- circulating T follicular helper cells from blood, taken on the day of influenza vaccination. The subset is: circulating Tfh, non-naive CD4+CXCR5+PD-1+ (ICOS+CD38+ or ICOS-CD38-). The receptor was derived from an adult who received the influenza vaccine. V gene TRBV12-5 combines with J gene TRBJ2-1, with a possible D match to TRBD2 (5 bases). The CDR3 sequence is CASGLSASGVHEQFF. CDR3 coding DNA: TGTGCTAGTGGTTTGTCGGCGTCCGGGGTTCATGAGCAGTTCTTC.